This T cell receptor (beta chain) was recovered during a study of T-cell memory formation after mild COVID-19. Constant-segment primers were used for 5'RACE, and the resulting TCR alpha and TCR beta cDNA libraries carried sample barcodes and UMIs. From the 5' RACE reads, TCRdb called clonotypes with MiXCR, one entry per CDR3 protein. The sample includes fewer than 700,000 distinct CDR3 sequences, about a sixth of them seen just once. Germline V CDR1 and CDR2: SEHNR, FQNEAQ (reference sequence). Trimming took off 5 bases at V and 0 bases at J, with 14 bases between the two ends. The CDR3 length is 15 residues. This clonotype occurred a few times. Its antigen is undetermined. General observations from the study: CM and EM subsets held most contracting CD4+ clones; EMRA held CD8+ ones. Later expanders leaned CD4+, whereas day 15 to 85 contracting clones were balanced CD4/CD8. A subset of responding clones appeared in pre-infection memory, suggesting cross-reactive memory joined.

Specimen: PBMCs or a T cell subset sorted from them (not recorded which). The clonotype comes from an adult woman who had mild COVID-19 (a few samples of this study predate the infection). Cell type and time point are not known. The V call is TRBV7-9, the J call TRBJ2-7, with D possibly being TRBD1 (6 bases). The CDR3: CASSAQTGSSYEQYF. Here the CDR3 DNA reads TGTGCCAGCAGCGCTCAGACAGGCAGCTCCTACGAGCAGTACTTC.